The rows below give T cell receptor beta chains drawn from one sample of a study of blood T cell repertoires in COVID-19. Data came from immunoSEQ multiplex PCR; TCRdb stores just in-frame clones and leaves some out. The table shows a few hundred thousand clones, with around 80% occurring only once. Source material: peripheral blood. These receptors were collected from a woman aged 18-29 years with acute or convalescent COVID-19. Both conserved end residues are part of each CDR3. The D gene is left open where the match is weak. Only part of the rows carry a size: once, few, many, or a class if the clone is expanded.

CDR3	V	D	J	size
CATSDPGGLEETQYF	TRBV24-1	NA	TRBJ2-5	NA
CASSQEEAGHGYTF	TRBV4-3	NA	TRBJ1-2	NA
CASIQGYRGKAFF	TRBV6-5	TRBD1	TRBJ1-1	NA
CAWDMGQGNIQYF	TRBV30	TRBD1	TRBJ2-4	NA
CASSPSGRRSAGELFF	TRBV10-3	TRBD2	TRBJ2-2	once
CASSFSTGQYF	TRBV5-5	NA	TRBJ2-7	few
CASSTSSYNEQFF	TRBV27	NA	TRBJ2-1	NA
CASSDPRGGTNTGELFF	TRBV9	NA	TRBJ2-2	NA
CASRRMNTEAFF	TRBV11-2	NA	TRBJ1-1	NA
CASSPSPDGKLFF	TRBV18	NA	TRBJ1-4	few
CASSSQREGVQYF	TRBV4-2	TRBD2	TRBJ2-7	few
CASSQAPRVLEAFF	TRBV6-2/TRBV6-3	NA	TRBJ1-1	NA
CASSFHVGSREQFF	TRBV7-9	NA	TRBJ2-1	NA
CASSFYSNPLITEAFF	TRBV7-9	NA	TRBJ1-1	NA
CAISDRTSDQETQYF	TRBV10-3	TRBD2	TRBJ2-5	few
CATSDPRVGNQPQHF	TRBV24-1	NA	TRBJ1-5	NA
CASSSKGQGGSPLHF	TRBV28	TRBD1	TRBJ1-6	NA
CASSRSMNTEAFF	TRBV7-9	NA	TRBJ1-1	once
CASSYHPTATEAFF	TRBV6-5	NA	TRBJ1-1	NA
CASSTALAGADTQYF	TRBV5-1	TRBD2	TRBJ2-3	once
CASRRSGTGAYEQYF	TRBV28	TRBD1	TRBJ2-7	NA
CASSPGTSGPYNEQFF	TRBV18	TRBD2	TRBJ2-1	NA
CASSISHGGMGVTEAFF	TRBV19	NA	TRBJ1-1	NA
CASSLVFGGLMNTEAFF	TRBV5-1	NA	TRBJ1-1	NA
CASSQGAQLDSPLHF	TRBV14	NA	TRBJ1-6	few
CASSRTGSNEQFF	TRBV7-9	NA	TRBJ2-1	NA
CAISEISGGEGETQYF	TRBV10-3	TRBD2	TRBJ2-5	NA
CATGANGELFF	TRBV24-1	NA	TRBJ2-2	NA
CASSPSGIGDTQYF	TRBV5-4	TRBD2	TRBJ2-3	NA
CASSQDQGRVEKLFF	TRBV3-1/TRBV3-2	NA	TRBJ1-4	NA
CASSPQGDGNQPQHF	TRBV18	NA	TRBJ1-5	NA
CASSEGWDRDGYTF	TRBV6-1	TRBD1	TRBJ1-2	NA
CASSIGGPYNEQFF	TRBV19	NA	TRBJ2-1	once
CASSSLAMGSDYEQYF	TRBV6-5	NA	TRBJ2-7	NA
CASSQDGGTGPETQYF	TRBV4-3	TRBD1	TRBJ2-5	NA
CASSFSGTAYEQYF	TRBV7-9	TRBD1	TRBJ2-7	NA
CAIMASPYEQYF	TRBV10-3	NA	TRBJ2-7	NA
CASSEGPPGSVGYEQYF	TRBV6-1	NA	TRBJ2-7	NA
CASSQWVSGGANGDSPLHF	TRBV3-1/TRBV3-2	TRBD1	TRBJ1-6	few
CASSKALRASGQETQYF	TRBV21-1	NA	TRBJ2-5	NA
CASSQSRTSGISYEQYF	TRBV4-3	TRBD2	TRBJ2-7	NA
CASSSTPLADQFF	TRBV6-2/TRBV6-3	NA	TRBJ2-1	once
CASSGQVNYNSPLHF	TRBV6-6	TRBD1	TRBJ1-6	NA
CASSPPQGTEAFF	TRBV6-6	NA	TRBJ1-1	NA
CASSGQQETQYF	TRBV18	NA	TRBJ2-5	NA
CATSRDLKAGGLGANVLTF	TRBV15	TRBD2	TRBJ2-6	once
CASSVGDTNTGELFF	TRBV9	NA	TRBJ2-2	NA
CASSSYHRGDTEAFF	TRBV6-2/TRBV6-3	TRBD1	TRBJ1-1	NA